This T cell receptor beta chain was found in a study of T-cell memory formation after mild COVID-19. Study-level background: Most TCR clusters belonged to a single donor.

Germline V gene data show CDR1 as LGHNA and CDR2 as YSLEER. Trimming removed 0 bases at V and 10 bases at J, with 7 bases between. The CDR3 is 13 residues long. The table lists this clonotype with a few counts. Its antigen is not identified. Study observations and caveats: Later expanders leaned CD4+, whereas clones that contracted between day 15 and 85 were balanced CD4/CD8.

TCRdb re-called the 5' RACE reads through MiXCR, storing one row per CDR3 protein. The table records over 150,000 distinct CDR3 sequences, around 13% of them present only once. This TCR was recovered from a man younger than 35 who had mild COVID-19 (a few samples of this study predate the infection). Cell type and time point are not known. Sequences were obtained from PBMCs or a T cell subset sorted from them (not recorded which). The rearrangement joins TRBV4-3 to TRBJ1-6, with no clear D. The CDR3 here is CASSQDFYSPLHF. The DNA for the CDR3 is TGCGCCAGCAGCCAAGATTTCTACTCACCCCTCCACTTT.